This is a list of T cell receptor beta chains from one sample in a study of control samples from healthy donors and cancer patients. Only in-frame clones appear in the TCRdb table, and some are missing; sequencing was by immunoSEQ multiplex PCR. The sample records about 150,000 clones, 85% to 95% being singletons. Sequenced material: blood. The receptor set was obtained from a man aged 50-60 years in good health. Each CDR3 is given with its conserved first and last residue. The D gene is left open where the match is weak. Rows give clone size only sometimes, using once, few, many, or a class for an expanded clone.

clone_size d_call j_call v_call cdr3_aa cdr3_nt
NA NA TRBJ1-4 TRBV5-1 CASSLEQNEKLFF TGCGCCAGCAGCTTGGAACAGAATGAAAAACTGTTTTTT
NA NA TRBJ1-1 TRBV18 CASSPPGANTEAFF TGTGCCAGCTCCCCCCCGGGGGCAAACACTGAAGCTTTCTTT
NA TRBD1 TRBJ1-1 TRBV18 CASSDRGTEAFF TGTGCCAGCTCCGACAGGGGCACTGAAGCTTTCTTT
NA NA TRBJ2-3 TRBV6-5 CASGPEAASTDTQYF TGTGCCAGCGGCCCCGAGGCGGCTAGCACAGATACGCAGTATTTT
NA NA TRBJ1-5 TRBV6-1 CASSEPRSNQPQHF TGTGCCAGCAGTGAACCCCGGAGCAATCAGCCCCAGCATTTT
NA NA TRBJ2-3 TRBV5-1 CASSPYGASTDTQYF TGCGCCAGCAGCCCCTATGGCGCTAGCACAGATACGCAGTATTTT
NA NA TRBJ2-7 TRBV20-1 CSAKQTYEQYF TGCAGTGCTAAACAGACCTACGAGCAGTACTTC
NA NA TRBJ2-7 TRBV15 CATSRGAGYEQYF TGTGCCACCAGCAGGGGGGCGGGCTACGAGCAGTACTTC
NA TRBD2 TRBJ2-7 TRBV7-9 CASSRRIAGTSGSEQYF TGTGCCAGCAGCCGTAGAATCGCCGGGACTAGCGGAAGCGAGCAGTACTTC
NA TRBD1 TRBJ2-2 TRBV28 CASSGTGSTGELFF TGTGCCAGCAGCGGGACAGGGAGCACCGGGGAGCTGTTTTTT
NA NA TRBJ2-7 TRBV10-1 CASSESRLGGLGTYEQYF TGCGCCAGCAGTGAGTCCCGTTTAGGAGGGTTAGGCACCTACGAGCAGTACTTC
NA NA TRBJ2-3 TRBV11-2 CASSLDLNRADTQYF TGTGCCAGCAGCTTAGATCTTAACAGAGCAGATACGCAGTATTTT
NA TRBD2 TRBJ2-2 TRBV25-1 CATLTSGASNTGELFF TGTGCCACCTTGACTAGCGGGGCATCGAACACCGGGGAGCTGTTTTTT
NA NA TRBJ1-3 TRBV7-9 CASSLEELLSGNTIYF TGTGCCAGCAGCTTAGAGGAGTTACTCTCTGGAAACACCATATATTTT
NA NA TRBJ2-2 TRBV28 CASSPRGGLRTGELFF TGTGCCAGCAGTCCTAGGGGCGGGTTAAGAACCGGGGAGCTGTTTTTT
NA TRBD1 TRBJ1-5 TRBV2 CASSNRGPRGNQPQHF TGTGCCAGCAGTAACAGGGGCCCTAGGGGCAATCAGCCCCAGCATTTT
NA TRBD1 TRBJ2-7 TRBV7-3 CASSLTGTVSYEQYF TGTGCCAGCAGCTTAACCGGGACAGTATCCTACGAGCAGTACTTC
NA TRBD1 TRBJ2-5 TRBV19 CASRETGTGGRVYQETQYF TGTGCCAGTAGGGAAACCGGGACAGGGGGCCGAGTGTACCAAGAGACCCAGTACTTC
NA NA TRBJ1-5 TRBV29-1 CSVGDFNQPQHF TGCAGCGTTGGGGATTTCAATCAGCCCCAGCATTTT
once NA TRBJ1-4 TRBV23-1 CASRLIRSRVEEKLFF TGCGCCAGCAGACTAATTAGGTCCAGGGTGGAAGAAAAACTGTTTTTT
NA NA TRBJ2-1 TRBV9 CASSVGRLGGSYNEQFF TGTGCCAGCAGCGTAGGTCGTCTAGGGGGCTCCTACAATGAGCAGTTCTTC
once TRBD1 TRBJ1-4 TRBV10-3 CAISETGQGGDGLFF TGTGCCATCAGTGAGACGGGACAGGGAGGGGATGGACTGTTTTTT
NA NA TRBJ1-6 TRBV7-9 CASSSGTPHNSPLHF TGTGCCAGCAGCTCCGGGACACCTCATAATTCACCCCTCCACTTT
NA TRBD1 TRBJ1-1 TRBV10-3 CAITETGDGTEAFF TGTGCCATCACTGAAACAGGGGATGGCACTGAAGCTTTCTTT
NA NA TRBJ2-1 TRBV13 CASSLGVVNSYNEQFF TGTGCCAGCAGCTTAGGGGTGGTAAACTCCTACAATGAGCAGTTCTTC
NA NA TRBJ1-4 TRBV27 CASSSTPSDYEKLFF TGTGCCAGCAGTTCAACCCCCTCTGACTATGAAAAACTGTTTTTT